Below, 3 T cell receptor beta chains from the same sample are listed, as sequenced in a study of vaccination and CD4 T cells after COVID-19 (dated 2022 in TCRdb). Antigen specificity for these receptors is unknown. The label giving this sample's treatment or condition can be read as: approximately 11-day PBMC culture with coronavirus spike peptide pools or control peptides (ViraFEST assay). Libraries were prepared through PCR. The data were produced on an Illumina iSeq 100. TCR sequencing of DNA from cultured CD4+ T cells used the Oncomine TCR Beta short-read assay at the Johns Hopkins FTIC core. In TCRdb, the public reads were trimmed at Q25 with fastp and aligned with MiXCR, with productive beta chains retained. Merged by CDR3 protein, the rows form single entries marked with the most common genes and DNA. The sample contains 13,000 to 15,000 distinct CDR3 sequences, about 26% of them found a single time. Together, the top ten hold approximately 22% of the sample.

The source material was cultured CD4+ T cells from blood. These receptors all come from a human donor with COVID-19.

CDR3 in DNA: TGTGCCAGCAGACCTCCGGGACAGCGAAATTCACCCCTCCACTTT. Translating it yields CASRPPGQRNSPLHF. This chain connects TRBV6-1 to TRBJ1-6; 7 nucleotides align to TRBD1. The CDR3 runs 15 residues. J lost 7 bases, V lost 6 bases, and 9 bases had no gene match. Germline CDR1 and CDR2: MNHNS and SASEGT.

The J gene is TRBJ1-3, the V gene TRBV5-8; D gene uncertain. Germline CDR1 and CDR2: SGHTS and YDEGEE. The length of the CDR3 is 15 residues. Trimming removed 3 bases from V and 4 bases from J, with 14 bases in between. The CDR3 sequence is CASSSATWVGNTIYF. DNA for the CDR3: TGTGCCAGCAGCTCGGCGACGTGGGTCGGAAACACCATATATTTT.

The gene calls are TRBV5-1 and TRBJ1-2; no clear D. With 4 bases removed from V and 2 bases from J, the gap between germline ends came to 18 bases. The CDR3 spans 16 residues. Germline loops: CDR1 SGHRS, CDR2 YFSETQ. The CDR3, as DNA: TGCGCCAGCAGCCAGGAAGTGGGGATAGGGAACTATGGCTACACCTTC. Amino acids: CASSQEVGIGNYGYTF.